Following are 27 T cell receptor beta chains from one sample sequenced in a study of blood T cell repertoires in COVID-19. Measured with immunoSEQ multiplex PCR; TCRdb has only the in-frame clones, and not every one. This sample has some 140,000 clones, with 75% to 90% found just once. The sequencing sample was made of peripheral blood. The receptors come from a man aged 45-65 years with active COVID-19.

The chain joins TRBV5-1 to TRBJ2-1; D perhaps matches TRBD1 (5 bases). Germline loops: CDR1 SGHRS, CDR2 YFSETQ. This CDR3 is built from 15 residues. Trimming left V 0 bases short and J 5 bases short, with 12 bases between. The CDR3 DNA reads TGCGCCAGCAGCTTGGGACAGCTCGGCCACAATGAGCAGTTCTTC. Translated, it gives CASSLGQLGHNEQFF.

This chain uses TRBV27 with TRBJ1-1; possibly TRBD1 for D (6 bases). Deletions cut 4 bases from V and 1 base from J, with 13 bases between. The CDR3 is 15 residues long. The germline CDR1 and CDR2 sequences are MNHEY and SMNVEV (reference sequence). CDR3 nucleotide sequence: TGTGCCAGCAGTTCTCCTTGGACAGAGAACACTGAAGCTTTCTTT. Residues: CASSSPWTENTEAFF.

The rearrangement joins TRBV11-3 to TRBJ2-5; TRBD2 is a possible D gene (6 bases). Deletions cut 5 bases from V and 9 bases from J, with 19 bases between. Germline V lookup: CDR1 SGHNT, CDR2 YENEEA. CDR3 length equals 14 residues. CDR3 protein: CASSGARGSGAQYF. CDR3 in DNA: TGTGCCAGCAGCGGAGCCCGGGGATCGGGGGCCCAGTACTTC. Based on the CDR3 plus reference TRBV11-3 and TRBJ2-5, the full variable domain is EAGVVQSPRYKIIEKKQPVAFWCNPISGHNTLYWYLQNLGQGPELLIRYENEEAVDDSQLPKDRFSAERLKGVDSTLKIQPAELGDSAVYLCASSGARGSGAQYFGPGTRLLVL.

The chain is built from TRBV6-4 and TRBJ1-5, with D hard to call. V lost 3 bases and J 2 bases, leaving 11 bases between the germline ends. The CDR3 is 15 residues long. Germline V gene data show CDR1 as MRHNA and CDR2 as SNTAGT. CDR3 in DNA: TGTGCCAGCAGTGAGACGGGGAATGGCAATCAGCCCCAGCATTTT. Its protein is CASSETGNGNQPQHF.

The chain combines TRBV23-1 with TRBJ2-2; 8 positions agree with TRBD1. TRBV23-1 is marked as an open reading frame, function uncertain. This CDR3 comprises 15 residues. The junction had 5 bases not matched to a gene; V was cut back by 7 bases and J by 1 base. The CDR3 DNA reads as TGCGCCAGCAACCACAGGGGGAGGAACACCGGGGAGCTGTTTTTT. Its translation is CASNHRGRNTGELFF.

This sequence joins TRBV10-1 and TRBJ1-6; TRBD1 aligns across 9 bases. This CDR3 contains 18 residues. The V gene end was trimmed by 0 bases and the J gene end by 3 bases; junction bases not matched to a gene: 6. CDR1 and CDR2 (germline): WNHNN, SYGVQD (reference sequence). CDR3 nucleotides: TGCGCCAGCAGTGAGTCGGGGACAGGGCCTAGCTATAATTCACCCCTCCACTTT. It encodes CASSESGTGPSYNSPLHF.

The V call is TRBV2, the J call TRBJ1-6, with 9 nucleotides matching TRBD1. Germline CDR1 is SNHLY and CDR2 is FYNNEI. The V and J ends lost 6 bases and 7 bases, in that order; junction bases with no gene match: 7. This CDR3 is built from 15 residues. The CDR3 nucleotides are TGTGCCAGCAGCTGGACAGGGGAAGACAATTCACCCCTCCACTTT. Amino acids: CASSWTGEDNSPLHF. Using reference TRBV2 and TRBJ1-6 for the parts outside the CDR3, the full variable domain is EPEVTQTPSHQVTQMGQEVILRCVPISNHLYFYWYRQILGQKVEFLVSFYNNEISEKSEIFDDQFSVERPDGSNFTLKIRSTKLEDSAMYFCASSWTGEDNSPLHFGNGTRLTVT.

V is TRBV6-6 and J is TRBJ2-1; TRBD2 matches 12 bases. The CDR3 contains 15 residues. Germline CDR1 MNHNY, CDR2 SVGAGI (reference sequence). Trimming took 6 bases from V and 4 from J; bases not matched to a gene: 4. CDR3 in amino acids: CASSSGTSGYNEQFF. As DNA, the CDR3 is TGTGCCAGCAGCTCCGGGACTAGCGGGTACAATGAGCAGTTCTTC.

This rearrangement joins TRBV6-5 to TRBJ1-2, with D unclear. The germline CDR1 and CDR2 sequences are MNHEY and SVGAGI. The CDR3 covers 13 residues. Trimming took 10 bases from V and 2 from J, leaving 14 bases between them. CDR3 DNA: TGTGCCATTTCGGGAGGGTACAACTATGGCTACACCTTC. As protein: CAISGGYNYGYTF.

The chain uses TRBV5-5 and TRBJ1-2; 8 bases are a match to TRBD1. There are 15 residues in the CDR3. The V gene's germline CDR1 is SGHKS and CDR2 YYEKEE (reference sequence). J was trimmed by 7 bases and V by 1 base; bases with no gene match: 9. The DNA for the CDR3 is TGTGCCAGCAGCTTGTCTCCGACAGGGGTCGCTGGCTACACCTTC. It is translated as CASSLSPTGVAGYTF. Combining the CDR3 with reference TRBV5-5 and TRBJ1-2 gives the whole variable domain DAGVTQSPTHLIKTRGQQVTLRCSPISGHKSVSWYQQVLGQGPQFIFQYYEKEERGRGNFPDRFSARQFPNYSSELNVNALLLGDSALYLCASSLSPTGVAGYTFGSGTRLTVV.

The chain carries TRBV7-9 and TRBJ1-5, with TRBD1 identical over 7 bases. In germline, CDR1 is SEHNR, CDR2 FQNEAQ (reference sequence). J gave up 5 bases and V 5 bases, and 6 bases lay outside the gene matches. The CDR3 sequence is 14 residues long. In DNA form, the CDR3 reads TGTGCCAGCAGCCTCACAGGGGACTATCAGCCCCAGCATTTT. Amino acids: CASSLTGDYQPQHF.

The chain recombines TRBV7-9 with TRBJ2-7; D possibly corresponds to TRBD2 (5 bases). V was pared by 2 bases and J by 3 bases, with 14 bases between. Germline-derived CDR1 and CDR2 are SEHNR and FQNEAQ (reference sequence). This CDR3 region has 15 residues. The CDR3 loop is CASSLIGGLLYEQYF. DNA for the CDR3: TGTGCCAGCAGCTTAATAGGAGGTCTCCTCTACGAGCAGTACTTC.

This clone was detected a few times. This sample also contains other DNA sequences that code for the same CDR3. The chain combines TRBV5-1 with TRBJ2-3, with TRBD1 identical over 11 bases. The CDR3 is 16 amino acids. The V segment lost 4 bases and the J segment 0 bases; nucleotides outside the gene matches: 4. The germline V gene encodes CDR1 SGHRS and CDR2 YFSETQ. In nucleotides, the CDR3 is TGCGCCAGCAGCCTCGGACAGGGGGCTAGCACAGATACGCAGTATTTT. Translation: CASSLGQGASTDTQYF.

The chain couples TRBV5-1 to TRBJ2-1, with TRBD1 as a possible D gene (5 bases). The CDR3 is 16 amino acids. The V gene lost 9 bases and the J gene lost 8 bases, with 27 bases spanning the gap. In germline, CDR1 is SGHRS, CDR2 YFSETQ. The CDR3 spells CATSPLRQGIMDEQFF. The CDR3 DNA follows: TGCGCCACCTCCCCCCTCAGGCAGGGAATTATGGATGAGCAGTTCTTC.

The rearrangement uses TRBV7-2 and TRBJ1-1, with D uncertain. Germline V gives CDR1 SGHTA, CDR2 FQGNSA. V was trimmed by 0 bases and J by 0 bases, leaving 14 bases between them. This CDR3 is 17 amino acids long. The CDR3 DNA sequence: TGTGCCAGCAGCTTAGCGGGCGCGAGCCTACTGAACACTGAAGCTTTCTTT. The encoded protein is CASSLAGASLLNTEAFF. The variable domain in full, with the rest retrieved from reference TRBV7-2 and TRBJ1-1, is GAGVSQSPSNKVTEKGKDVELRCDPISGHTALYWYRQSLGQGLEFLIYFQGNSAPDKSGLPSDRFSAERTGGSVSTLTIQRTQQEDSAVYLCASSLAGASLLNTEAFFGQGTRLTVV.

V is TRBV19 and J is TRBJ1-6; 9 nucleotides align to TRBD1. Germline CDR1 reads LNHDA; CDR2 reads SQIVND (reference sequence). CDR3 length equals 14 residues. V was clipped by 8 bases and J by 7 bases; unmatched bases: 6. CDR3 sequence reads: CASVQGADNSPLHF. As DNA, the CDR3 is TGTGCCAGTGTACAGGGGGCAGACAATTCACCCCTCCACTTT. The entire variable domain, with the rest obtained from reference TRBV19 and TRBJ1-6, is as follows: DGGITQSPKYLFRKEGQNVTLSCEQNLNHDAMYWYRQDPGQGLRLIYYSQIVNDFQKGDIAEGYSVSREKKESFPLTVTSAQKNPTAFYLCASVQGADNSPLHFGNGTRLTVT.

This CDR3 is CASSRPDRRNTEAFF. Written as DNA, the CDR3 is TGTGCCAGCAGCCGACCGGACAGGAGAAACACTGAAGCTTTCTTT. The chain uses TRBV5-5 and TRBJ1-1; 7 nucleotides agree with TRBD1. The germline gives CDR1 SGHKS, CDR2 YYEKEE (reference sequence). The V gene end was trimmed by 4 bases and the J gene end by 2 bases; junction bases not matched to a gene: 8. This CDR3 contains 15 residues. Looking up the rest from reference TRBV5-5 and TRBJ1-1 gives the full variable domain: DAGVTQSPTHLIKTRGQQVTLRCSPISGHKSVSWYQQVLGQGPQFIFQYYEKEERGRGNFPDRFSARQFPNYSSELNVNALLLGDSALYLCASSRPDRRNTEAFFGQGTRLTVV.

The chain has TRBV18 and TRBJ2-2; the match to TRBD1 covers 9 bases. Germline CDR1 KGHSH, CDR2 LQKENI. This CDR3 contains 16 residues. Trimming took 0 bases from V and 2 from J; bases not matched to a gene: 1. CDR3 in amino acids: CASSPPTGGNTGELFF. The CDR3 nucleotides read TGTGCCAGCTCACCACCGACAGGGGGAAACACCGGGGAGCTGTTTTTT.

The chain employs TRBV6-6 and TRBJ2-1; possibly TRBD2 for D (6 bases). The CDR3 contains 14 residues. The germline gives CDR1 MNHNY, CDR2 SVGAGI (reference sequence). Trimming took 7 bases from V and 1 from J, leaving 11 bases between them. The DNA of the CDR3 is TGTGCCAGCAAGGTAGCGGAATCCTACAATGAGCAGTTCTTC. Translated, it gives CASKVAESYNEQFF.

V is TRBV18 and J is TRBJ1-3; tentatively, D is TRBD1 (5 bases). Looked up from germline, CDR1 is KGHSH and CDR2 is LQKENI. The V end lost 0 bases, the J end lost 1 base, and 13 bases lay between the germline ends. The CDR3 runs 17 residues. CDR3 nucleotide sequence: TGTGCCAGCTCACCACCCACAGGCCGTGATTCTGGAAACACCATATATTTT. Protein product: CASSPPTGRDSGNTIYF. Using reference TRBV18 and TRBJ1-3 for the parts outside the CDR3, the full variable domain is NAGVMQNPRHLVRRRGQEARLRCSPMKGHSHVYWYRQLPEEGLKFMVYLQKENIIDESGMPKERFSAEFPKEGPSILRIQQVVRGDSAAYFCASSPPTGRDSGNTIYFGEGSWLTVV.

This clone was seen more than once but under ten times. The rearrangement links TRBV19 to TRBJ2-1, with 8 bases lining up with TRBD1. This CDR3 contains 15 residues. V shed 1 base, J shed 9 bases, and the junction held 8 bases outside the gene matches. Germline-derived CDR1 and CDR2 are LNHDA and SQIVND (reference sequence). In DNA, the CDR3 is TGTGCCAGTAGTATAGGGAATCCAGGGGGCAGTGAGCAGTTCTTC. Residues: CASSIGNPGGSEQFF.

The chain combines TRBV2 with TRBJ1-1, with D possibly TRBD1 on 6 matching bases. The germline V and J ends were trimmed by 1 base and 5 bases, with 23 bases remaining between them. Germline V CDR1 and CDR2: SNHLY, FYNNEI. This CDR3 spans 18 amino acids. The CDR3 DNA is TGTGCCAGCAGTGAAGGTTGGGGGGGCAAGTTGGGTAGAACTGAAGCTTTCTTT. This translates into CASSEGWGGKLGRTEAFF.

This clone was found once. This sequence joins TRBV7-2 and TRBJ1-1; tentatively, D is TRBD1 (6 bases). The length of the CDR3 is 13 residues. V gave up 5 bases and J gave up 6 bases, with 13 bases separating them. Germline CDR1 and CDR2: SGHTA and FQGNSA. CDR3 residues: CASSPGQSAEAFF. In DNA, the CDR3 is TGTGCCAGCAGCCCCGGACAGTCTGCTGAAGCTTTCTTT.

This clone was seen a single time. This sequence joins TRBV3-1 (or the pseudogene TRBV3-2) and TRBJ2-7; 10 positions match TRBD2. Germline values: CDR1 LGHDT, CDR2 YNNKEL (reference sequence). J gave up 3 bases and V 1 base, and 3 bases lay outside the gene matches. The CDR3 covers 15 residues. The CDR3 DNA reads as TGTGCCAGCAGCCAAGGAGCGGGGGGGCACTACGAGCAGTACTTC. Amino acids: CASSQGAGGHYEQYF.

This chain links TRBV18 with TRBJ1-1, with 8 bases matching TRBD1. CDR3 length equals 14 residues. The V and J ends lost 6 bases and 1 base, in that order; junction bases with no gene match: 4. Germline CDR1 and CDR2: KGHSH and LQKENI. The CDR3 loop is CASSQTGGNTEAFF. The CDR3 DNA is TGTGCCAGCTCCCAAACAGGGGGGAACACTGAAGCTTTCTTT.

V usage is TRBV2 and J usage is TRBJ2-2; D possibly corresponds to TRBD2 (6 bases). The CDR3 has 14 residues. The V gene lost 4 bases and the J gene lost 9 bases, with 15 bases spanning the gap. The V gene's germline CDR1 is SNHLY and CDR2 FYNNEI. CDR3 bases: TGTGCCAGCAGTGCAGGAGGGAAGGCTAGGGAGCTGTTTTTT. Translating gives CASSAGGKARELFF. Complete variable domain (other parts from reference TRBV2 and TRBJ2-2): EPEVTQTPSHQVTQMGQEVILRCVPISNHLYFYWYRQILGQKVEFLVSFYNNEISEKSEIFDDQFSVERPDGSNFTLKIRSTKLEDSAMYFCASSAGGKARELFFGEGSRLTVL.

The CDR3 region is CASSRGGETEAFF. Here the CDR3 DNA reads TGTGCCAGCAGCCGCGGCGGGGAGACTGAAGCTTTCTTT. V is TRBV7-8 and J is TRBJ1-1; D gene ambiguous. The CDR3 extends over 13 amino acids. The V and J ends lost 5 bases and 5 bases respectively, with 12 bases between them. Germline CDR1 SGHVS, CDR2 FQNEAQ.